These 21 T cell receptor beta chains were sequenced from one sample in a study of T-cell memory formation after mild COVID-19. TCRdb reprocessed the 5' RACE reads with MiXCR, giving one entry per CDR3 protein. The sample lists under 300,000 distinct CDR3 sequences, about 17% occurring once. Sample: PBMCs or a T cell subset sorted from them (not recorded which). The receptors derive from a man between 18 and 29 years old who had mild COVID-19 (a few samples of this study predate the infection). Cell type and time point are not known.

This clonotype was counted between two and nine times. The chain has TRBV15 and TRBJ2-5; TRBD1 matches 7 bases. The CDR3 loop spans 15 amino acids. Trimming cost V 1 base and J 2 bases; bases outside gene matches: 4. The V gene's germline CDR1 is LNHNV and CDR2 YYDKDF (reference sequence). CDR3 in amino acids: CATSRGRDSQETQYF. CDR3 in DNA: TGTGCCACCAGCAGAGGCCGGGACAGTCAAGAGACCCAGTACTTC.

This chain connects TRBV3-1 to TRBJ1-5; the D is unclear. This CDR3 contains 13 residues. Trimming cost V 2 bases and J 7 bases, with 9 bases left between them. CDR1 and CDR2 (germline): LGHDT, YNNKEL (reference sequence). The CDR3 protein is CASSQTVGQPQHF. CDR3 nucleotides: TGTGCCAGCAGCCAAACCGTGGGACAGCCCCAGCATTTT. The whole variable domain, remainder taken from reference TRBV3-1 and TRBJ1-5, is DTAVSQTPKYLVTQMGNDKSIKCEQNLGHDTMYWYKQDSKKFLKIMFSYNNKELIINETVPNRFSPKSPDKAHLNLHINSLELGDSAVYFCASSQTVGQPQHFGDGTRLSIL.

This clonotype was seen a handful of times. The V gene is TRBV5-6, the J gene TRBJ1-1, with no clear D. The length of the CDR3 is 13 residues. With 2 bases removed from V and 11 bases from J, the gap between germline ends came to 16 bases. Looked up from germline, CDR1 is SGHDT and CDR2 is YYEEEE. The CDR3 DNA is TGTGCCAGCAGCTTAGTCGCCGGAGTCCCGGCTTTCTTT. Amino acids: CASSLVAGVPAFF.

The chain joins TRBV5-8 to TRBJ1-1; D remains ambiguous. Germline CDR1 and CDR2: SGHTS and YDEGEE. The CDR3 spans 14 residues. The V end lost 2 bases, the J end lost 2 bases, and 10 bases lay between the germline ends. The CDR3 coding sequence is TGTGCCAGCAGCTTTGGGCAGATCAACACTGAAGCTTTCTTT. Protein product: CASSFGQINTEAFF.

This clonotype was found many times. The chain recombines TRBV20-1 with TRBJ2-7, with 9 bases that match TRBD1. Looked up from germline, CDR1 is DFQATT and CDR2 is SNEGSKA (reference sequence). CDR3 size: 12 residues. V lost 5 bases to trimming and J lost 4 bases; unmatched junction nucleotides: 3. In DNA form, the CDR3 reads TGCAGTGCTCGGGACAGGGAGTACGAGCAGTACTTC. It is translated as CSARDREYEQYF.

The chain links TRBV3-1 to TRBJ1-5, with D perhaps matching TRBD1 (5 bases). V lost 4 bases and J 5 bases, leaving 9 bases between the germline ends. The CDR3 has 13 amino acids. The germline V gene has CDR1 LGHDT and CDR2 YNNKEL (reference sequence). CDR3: CASSPSTDQPQHF. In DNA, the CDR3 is TGTGCCAGCAGCCCATCGACAGATCAGCCCCAGCATTTT.

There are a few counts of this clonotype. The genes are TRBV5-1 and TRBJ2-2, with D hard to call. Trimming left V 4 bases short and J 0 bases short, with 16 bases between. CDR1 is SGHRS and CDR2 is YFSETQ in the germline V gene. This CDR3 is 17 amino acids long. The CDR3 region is CASSPNSRSPNTGELFF. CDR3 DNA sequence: TGCGCCAGCAGCCCGAATTCGCGGTCGCCGAACACCGGGGAGCTGTTTTTT.

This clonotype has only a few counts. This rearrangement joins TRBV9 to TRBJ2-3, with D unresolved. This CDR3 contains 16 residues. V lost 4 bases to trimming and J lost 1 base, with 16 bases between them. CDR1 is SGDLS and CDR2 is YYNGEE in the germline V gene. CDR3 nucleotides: TGTGCCAGCAGCCGAAGACTTGGAGAGCGCACAGATACGCAGTATTTT. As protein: CASSRRLGERTDTQYF.

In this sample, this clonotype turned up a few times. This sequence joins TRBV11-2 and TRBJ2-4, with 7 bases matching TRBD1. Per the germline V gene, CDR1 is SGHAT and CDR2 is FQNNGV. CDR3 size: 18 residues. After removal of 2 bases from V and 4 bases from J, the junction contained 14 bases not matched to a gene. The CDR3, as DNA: TGTGCCAGCAGCTTACTGGCGTACGAGGGGGCCAGTAAAAACATTCAGTACTTC. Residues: CASSLLAYEGASKNIQYF.

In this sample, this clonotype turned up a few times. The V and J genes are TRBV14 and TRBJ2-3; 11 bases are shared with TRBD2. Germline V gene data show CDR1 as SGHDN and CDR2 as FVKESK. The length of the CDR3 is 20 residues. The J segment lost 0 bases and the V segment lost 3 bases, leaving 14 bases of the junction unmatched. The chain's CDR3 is CASSHAGTSGPPSSTDTQYF. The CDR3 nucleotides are TGTGCCAGCAGCCATGCCGGGACTAGCGGACCGCCTTCTAGCACAGATACGCAGTATTTT.

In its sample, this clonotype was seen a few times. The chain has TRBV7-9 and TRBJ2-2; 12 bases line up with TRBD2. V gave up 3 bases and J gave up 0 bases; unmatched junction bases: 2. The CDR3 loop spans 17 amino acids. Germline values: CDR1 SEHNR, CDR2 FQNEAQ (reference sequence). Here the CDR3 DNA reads TGTGCCAGCAGCTTTCTAGCGGGGGGGACGAACACCGGGGAGCTGTTTTTT. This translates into CASSFLAGGTNTGELFF.

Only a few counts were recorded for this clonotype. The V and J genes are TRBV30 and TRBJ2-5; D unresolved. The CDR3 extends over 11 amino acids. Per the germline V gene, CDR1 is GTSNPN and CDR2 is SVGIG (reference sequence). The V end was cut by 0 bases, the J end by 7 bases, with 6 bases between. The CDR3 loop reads CAWSVAGTQYF. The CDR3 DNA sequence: TGTGCCTGGAGTGTAGCCGGGACCCAGTACTTC.

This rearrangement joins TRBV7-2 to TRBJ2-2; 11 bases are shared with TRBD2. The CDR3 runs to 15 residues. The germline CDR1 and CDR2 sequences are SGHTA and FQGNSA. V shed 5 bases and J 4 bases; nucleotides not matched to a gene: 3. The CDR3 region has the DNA TGTGCCAGCAGCAGACTAGCGGGGAGCACCGGGGAGCTGTTTTTT. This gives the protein CASSRLAGSTGELFF.

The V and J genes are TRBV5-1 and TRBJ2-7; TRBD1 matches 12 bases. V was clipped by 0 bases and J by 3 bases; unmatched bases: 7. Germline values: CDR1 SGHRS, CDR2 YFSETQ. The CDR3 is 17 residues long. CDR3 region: CASSLGGQGAPLYEQYF. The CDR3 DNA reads TGCGCCAGCAGCTTGGGGGGACAGGGGGCCCCCCTCTACGAGCAGTACTTC.

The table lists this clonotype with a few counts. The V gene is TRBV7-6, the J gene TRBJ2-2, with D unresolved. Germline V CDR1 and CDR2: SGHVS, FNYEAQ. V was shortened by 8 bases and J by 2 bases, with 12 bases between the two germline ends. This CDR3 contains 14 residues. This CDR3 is CASGITLNTGELFF. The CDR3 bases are TGTGCCAGCGGGATAACTCTCAACACCGGGGAGCTGTTTTTT.

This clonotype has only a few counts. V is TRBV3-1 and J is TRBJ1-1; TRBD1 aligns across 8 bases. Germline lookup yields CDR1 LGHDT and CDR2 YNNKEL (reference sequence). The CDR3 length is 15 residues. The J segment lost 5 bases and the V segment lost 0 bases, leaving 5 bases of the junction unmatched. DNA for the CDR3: TGTGCCAGCAGCCAAGATTGGACAGGGCGGACTGAAGCTTTCTTT. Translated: CASSQDWTGRTEAFF.

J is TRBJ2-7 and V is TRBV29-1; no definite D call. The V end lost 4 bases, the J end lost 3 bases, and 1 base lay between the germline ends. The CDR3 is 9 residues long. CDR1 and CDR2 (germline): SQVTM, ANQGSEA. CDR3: CSVVYEQYV. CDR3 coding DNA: TGCAGCGTTGTCTACGAGCAGTACGTC.

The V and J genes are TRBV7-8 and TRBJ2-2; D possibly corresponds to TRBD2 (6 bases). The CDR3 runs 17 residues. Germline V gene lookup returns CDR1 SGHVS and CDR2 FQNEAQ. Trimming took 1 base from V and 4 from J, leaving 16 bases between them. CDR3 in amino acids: CASSLGPGLSGTGELFF. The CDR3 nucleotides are TGTGCCAGCAGCTTAGGCCCAGGGCTTAGCGGCACCGGGGAGCTGTTTTTT.

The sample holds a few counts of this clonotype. CDR3 sequence reads: CASSYSADWNTEAFF. The CDR3 nucleotides are TGTGCCAGCAGTTACTCAGCGGATTGGAACACTGAAGCTTTCTTT. V is TRBV6-5 and J is TRBJ1-1, with D hard to call. Trimming stripped 0 bases from V and 1 base from J, with 9 bases between. Per germline, CDR1 MNHEY and CDR2 SVGAGI. This CDR3 has 15 residues.

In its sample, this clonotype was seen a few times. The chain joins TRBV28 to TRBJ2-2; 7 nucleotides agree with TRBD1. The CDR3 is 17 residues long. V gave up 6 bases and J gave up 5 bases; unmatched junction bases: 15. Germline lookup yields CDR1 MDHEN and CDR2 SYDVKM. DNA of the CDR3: TGTGCCAGCAGCCCCCCTGACGAGGGGGCGGTTACCGGGGAGCTGTTTTTT. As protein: CASSPPDEGAVTGELFF.

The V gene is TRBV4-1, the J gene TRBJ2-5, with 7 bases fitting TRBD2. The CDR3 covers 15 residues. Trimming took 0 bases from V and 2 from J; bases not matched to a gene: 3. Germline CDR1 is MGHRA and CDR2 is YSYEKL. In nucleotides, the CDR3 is TGCGCCAGCAGCCAAGAAGGGAGGGAGCAAGAGACCCAGTACTTC. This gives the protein CASSQEGREQETQYF.